Below, 3 T cell receptor beta chains from the same sample are listed, as sequenced in a study of T cells and Merkel cell carcinoma outcomes. Sequencing used immunoSEQ multiplex PCR; TCRdb keeps in-frame clones, though not all of them. The sample has around 1,800 clones, 91% seen once; the top ten hold over 4%. Material for sequencing was tumor tissue from Merkel cell carcinoma. Every receptor here comes from a human donor with Merkel cell carcinoma.

The rearrangement joins TRBV14 to TRBJ2-3; D may be TRBD2 (6 bases). Between the trimmed V and J ends, which lost 5 bases and 10 bases, there was a span of 13 bases. There are 12 residues in the CDR3. Germline V gene lookup returns CDR1 SGHDN and CDR2 FVKESK. For the CDR3, the DNA is TGTGCCAGCAGCTATGGGGGGATTGCGCAGTATTTT. It encodes CASSYGGIAQYF. Supplemented by reference TRBV14 and TRBJ2-3, the full variable domain reads EAGVTQFPSHSVIEKGQTVTLRCDPISGHDNLYWYRRVMGKEIKFLLHFVKESKQDESGMPNNRFLAERTGGTYSTLKVQPAELEDSGVYFCASSYGGIAQYFGPGTRLTVL.

The chain has TRBV18 and TRBJ2-7; D is unclear. Looked up from germline, CDR1 is KGHSH and CDR2 is LQKENI. V was trimmed by 3 bases and J by 4 bases, leaving 13 bases between them. The CDR3 covers 14 residues. The CDR3: CASSPATALYEQYF. DNA of the CDR3: TGTGCCAGCTCACCGGCTACTGCATTGTACGAGCAGTACTTC. The complete variable domain, with remaining parts taken from reference TRBV18 and TRBJ2-7, reads NAGVMQNPRHLVRRRGQEARLRCSPMKGHSHVYWYRQLPEEGLKFMVYLQKENIIDESGMPKERFSAEFPKEGPSILRIQQVVRGDSAAYFCASSPATALYEQYFGPGTRLTVT.

V and J are TRBV7-2 and TRBJ2-1; TRBD1 matches 7 bases. CDR3 length: 13 amino acids. Losses at the gene ends were 5 bases for V and 10 bases for J; bases not matched to a gene: 8. Germline CDR1 SGHTA, CDR2 FQGNSA. The CDR3 loop is CASSPRQGMEQFF. The CDR3 DNA sequence: TGTGCCAGCAGCCCCCGACAGGGCATGGAGCAGTTCTTC. Full variable domain (rest looked up from reference TRBV7-2 and TRBJ2-1): GAGVSQSPSNKVTEKGKDVELRCDPISGHTALYWYRQSLGQGLEFLIYFQGNSAPDKSGLPSDRFSAERTGGSVSTLTIQRTQQEDSAVYLCASSPRQGMEQFFGPGTRLTVL.